This TCR beta chain was obtained from a study of blood T cell repertoires in COVID-19. The CDR3 covers 14 residues. Germline trimming cut 2 bases from V and 6 bases from J; bases unmatched to any gene: 7. Germline V CDR1 and CDR2: MNHEY, SVGAGI. The data were produced by immunoSEQ multiplex PCR, yet TCRdb's version contains in-frame clones alone and is incomplete. Of hundreds of thousands of clones listed, roughly 86% are singletons. This TCR came from a woman in her 30s with COVID-19, enrolled during active disease. This sequence joins TRBV6-5 and TRBJ2-7, with 7 bases matching TRBD2. Material: peripheral blood. The CDR3 loop is CASSYGGSTGEQYF. In DNA form, the CDR3 reads TGTGCCAGCAGTTACGGCGGGAGCACGGGCGAGCAGTACTTC.